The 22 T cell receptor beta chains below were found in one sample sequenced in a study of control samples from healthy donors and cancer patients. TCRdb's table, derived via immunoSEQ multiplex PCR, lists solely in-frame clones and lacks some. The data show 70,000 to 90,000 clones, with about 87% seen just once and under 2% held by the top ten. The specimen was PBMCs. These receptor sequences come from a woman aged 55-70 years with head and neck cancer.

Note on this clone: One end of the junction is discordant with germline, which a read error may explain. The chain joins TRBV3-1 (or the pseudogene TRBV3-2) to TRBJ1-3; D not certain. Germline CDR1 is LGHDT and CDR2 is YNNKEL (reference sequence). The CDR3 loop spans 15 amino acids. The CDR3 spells CARSPRHDSGNTIYF. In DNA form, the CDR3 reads TGTGCCCGCAGCCCTCGACACGACTCTGGAAACACCATATATTTT.

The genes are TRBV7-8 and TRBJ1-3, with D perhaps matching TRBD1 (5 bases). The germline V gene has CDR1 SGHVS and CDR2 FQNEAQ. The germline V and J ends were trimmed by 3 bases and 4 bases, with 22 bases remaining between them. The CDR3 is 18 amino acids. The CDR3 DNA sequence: TGTGCCAGCAGCTTTAGCTTAAGTGGGGGTCGTGGCGGAAACACCATATATTTT. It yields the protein CASSFSLSGGRGGNTIYF.

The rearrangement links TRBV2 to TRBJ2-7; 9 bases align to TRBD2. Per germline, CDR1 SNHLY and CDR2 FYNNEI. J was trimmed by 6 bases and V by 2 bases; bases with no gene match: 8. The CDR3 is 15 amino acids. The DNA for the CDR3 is TGTGCCAGCAGTGAAAGAGGTCTAGCGGGATCCGAGCAGTACTTC. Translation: CASSERGLAGSEQYF.

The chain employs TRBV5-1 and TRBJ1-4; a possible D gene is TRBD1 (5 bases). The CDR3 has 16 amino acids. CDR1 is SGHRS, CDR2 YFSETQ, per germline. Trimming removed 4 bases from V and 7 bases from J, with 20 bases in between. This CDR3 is CASSTQTDPGFEKLFF. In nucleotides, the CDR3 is TGCGCCAGCAGCACCCAGACAGACCCAGGGTTTGAAAAACTGTTTTTT.

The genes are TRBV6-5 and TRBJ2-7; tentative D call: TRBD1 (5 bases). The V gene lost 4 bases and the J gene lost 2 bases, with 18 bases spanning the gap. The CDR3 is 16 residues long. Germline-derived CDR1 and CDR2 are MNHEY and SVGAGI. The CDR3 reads CASSSFLTGGPYEQYF. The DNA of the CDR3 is TGTGCCAGCAGTTCCTTCCTTACAGGTGGTCCCTACGAGCAGTACTTC.

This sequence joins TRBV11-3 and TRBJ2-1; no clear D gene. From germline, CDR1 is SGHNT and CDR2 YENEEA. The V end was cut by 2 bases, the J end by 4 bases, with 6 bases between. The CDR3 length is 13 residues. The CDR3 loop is CASSLSTYNEQFF. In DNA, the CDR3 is TGTGCCAGCAGCTTATCAACATACAATGAGCAGTTCTTC.

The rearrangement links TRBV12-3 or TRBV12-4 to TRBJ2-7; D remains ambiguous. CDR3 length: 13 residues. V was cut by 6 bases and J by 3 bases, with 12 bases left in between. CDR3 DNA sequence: TGTGCCAGCAGAGGGCAGGATCGCTACGAGCAGTACTTC. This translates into CASRGQDRYEQYF.

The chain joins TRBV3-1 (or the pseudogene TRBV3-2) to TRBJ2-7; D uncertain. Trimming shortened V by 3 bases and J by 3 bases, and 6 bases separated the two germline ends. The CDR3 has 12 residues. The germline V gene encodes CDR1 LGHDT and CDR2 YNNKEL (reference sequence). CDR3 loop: CASSQANYEQYF. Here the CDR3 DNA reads TGTGCCAGCAGCCAGGCGAACTACGAGCAGTACTTC.

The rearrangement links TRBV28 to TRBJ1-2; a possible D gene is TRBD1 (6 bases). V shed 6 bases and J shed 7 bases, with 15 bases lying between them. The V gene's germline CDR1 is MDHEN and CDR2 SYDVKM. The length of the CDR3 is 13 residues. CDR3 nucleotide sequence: TGTGCCAGCAGAAAACAGGGTTTGGGTGGCTACACCTTC. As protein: CASRKQGLGGYTF.

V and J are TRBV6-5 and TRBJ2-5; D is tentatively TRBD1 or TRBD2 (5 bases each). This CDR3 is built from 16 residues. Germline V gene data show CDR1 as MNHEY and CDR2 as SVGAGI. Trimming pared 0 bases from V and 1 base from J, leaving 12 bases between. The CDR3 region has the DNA TGTGCCAGCAGTTACTCGTTTACGGGGACCCAAGAGACCCAGTACTTC. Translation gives CASSYSFTGTQETQYF.

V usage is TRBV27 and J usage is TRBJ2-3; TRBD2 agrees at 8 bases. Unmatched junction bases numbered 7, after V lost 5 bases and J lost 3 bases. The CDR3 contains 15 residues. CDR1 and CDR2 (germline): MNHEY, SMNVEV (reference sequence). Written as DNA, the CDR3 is TGTGCCAGCAGTCTGAGCGGGAGTCTGACAGATACGCAGTATTTT. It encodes CASSLSGSLTDTQYF.

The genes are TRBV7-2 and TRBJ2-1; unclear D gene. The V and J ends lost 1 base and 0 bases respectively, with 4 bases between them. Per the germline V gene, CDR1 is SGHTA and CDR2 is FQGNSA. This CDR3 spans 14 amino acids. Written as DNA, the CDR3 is TGTGCCAGCAGCTTAGGGGGCTCCTACAATGAGCAGTTCTTC. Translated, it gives CASSLGGSYNEQFF. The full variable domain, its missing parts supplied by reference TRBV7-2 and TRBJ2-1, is GAGVSQSPSNKVTEKGKDVELRCDPISGHTALYWYRQSLGQGLEFLIYFQGNSAPDKSGLPSDRFSAERTGGSVSTLTIQRTQQEDSAVYLCASSLGGSYNEQFFGPGTRLTVL.

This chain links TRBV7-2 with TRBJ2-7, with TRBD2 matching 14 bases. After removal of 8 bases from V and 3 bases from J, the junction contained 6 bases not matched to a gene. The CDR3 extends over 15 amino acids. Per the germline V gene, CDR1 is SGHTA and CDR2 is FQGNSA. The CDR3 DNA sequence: TGTGCCAGCGGGACTAGCGGGAGCCTTTTCTACGAGCAGTACTTC. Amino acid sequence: CASGTSGSLFYEQYF.

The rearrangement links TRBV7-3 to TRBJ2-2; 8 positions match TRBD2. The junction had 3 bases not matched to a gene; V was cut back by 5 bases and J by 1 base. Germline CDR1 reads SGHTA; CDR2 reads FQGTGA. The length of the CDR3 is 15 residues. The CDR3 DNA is TGTGCCAGCAGCCAGAGCGGGAGGAACACCGGGGAGCTGTTTTTT. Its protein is CASSQSGRNTGELFF.

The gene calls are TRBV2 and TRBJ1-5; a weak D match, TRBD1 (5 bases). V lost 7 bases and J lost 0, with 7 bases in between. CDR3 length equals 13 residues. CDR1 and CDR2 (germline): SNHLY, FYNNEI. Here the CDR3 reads CASTTDSNQPQHF. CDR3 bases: TGTGCCAGCACGACAGATAGCAATCAGCCCCAGCATTTT. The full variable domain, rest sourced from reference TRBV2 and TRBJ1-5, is EPEVTQTPSHQVTQMGQEVILRCVPISNHLYFYWYRQILGQKVEFLVSFYNNEISEKSEIFDDQFSVERPDGSNFTLKIRSTKLEDSAMYFCASTTDSNQPQHFGDGTRLSIL.

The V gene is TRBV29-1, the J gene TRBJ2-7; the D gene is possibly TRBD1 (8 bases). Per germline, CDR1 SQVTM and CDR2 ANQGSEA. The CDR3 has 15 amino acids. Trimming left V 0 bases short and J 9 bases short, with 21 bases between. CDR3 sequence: CSVEDAYRGGLGQYF. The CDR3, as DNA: TGCAGCGTTGAAGATGCCTACAGGGGGGGACTCGGGCAGTACTTC.

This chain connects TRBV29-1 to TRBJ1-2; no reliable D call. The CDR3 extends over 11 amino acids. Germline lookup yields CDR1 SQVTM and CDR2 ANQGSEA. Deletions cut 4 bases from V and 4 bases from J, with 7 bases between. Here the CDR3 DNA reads TGCAGCGTTGTAGGCTCCTATGGCTACACCTTC. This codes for CSVVGSYGYTF.

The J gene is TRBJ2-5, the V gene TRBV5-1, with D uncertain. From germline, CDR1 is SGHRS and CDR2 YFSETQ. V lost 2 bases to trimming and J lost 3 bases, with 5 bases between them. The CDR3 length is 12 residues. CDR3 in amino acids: CASSFSEETQYF. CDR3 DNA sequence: TGCGCCAGCAGCTTTTCGGAAGAGACCCAGTACTTC.

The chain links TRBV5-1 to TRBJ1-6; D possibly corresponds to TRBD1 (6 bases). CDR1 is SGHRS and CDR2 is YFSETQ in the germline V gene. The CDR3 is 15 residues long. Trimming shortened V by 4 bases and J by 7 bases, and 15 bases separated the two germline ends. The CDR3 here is CASSERQASNSPLHF. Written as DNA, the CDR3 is TGCGCCAGCAGCGAAAGACAGGCCTCAAATTCACCCCTCCACTTT. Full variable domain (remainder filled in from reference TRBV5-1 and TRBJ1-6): KAGVTQTPRYLIKTRGQQVTLSCSPISGHRSVSWYQQTPGQGLQFLFEYFSETQRNKGNFPGRFSGRQFSNSRSEMNVSTLELGDSALYLCASSERQASNSPLHFGNGTRLTVT.

The CDR3 spells CASSLERGYTEAFF. As DNA, the CDR3 is TGTGCCAGCAGCTTAGAGAGGGGGTACACTGAAGCTTTCTTT. The V gene is TRBV7-8, the J gene TRBJ1-1; possibly TRBD1 for D (6 bases). Germline V gives CDR1 SGHVS, CDR2 FQNEAQ. Trimming took off 1 base at V and 3 bases at J, with 9 bases between the two ends. The CDR3 is 14 amino acids.

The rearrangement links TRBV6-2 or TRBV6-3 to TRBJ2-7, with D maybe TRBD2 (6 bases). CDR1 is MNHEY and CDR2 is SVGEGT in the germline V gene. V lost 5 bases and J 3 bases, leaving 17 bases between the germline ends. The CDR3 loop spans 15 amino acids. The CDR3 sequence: CASSLPLGRIYEQYF. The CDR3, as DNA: TGTGCCAGCAGTCTCCCTTTAGGGAGGATCTACGAGCAGTACTTC.

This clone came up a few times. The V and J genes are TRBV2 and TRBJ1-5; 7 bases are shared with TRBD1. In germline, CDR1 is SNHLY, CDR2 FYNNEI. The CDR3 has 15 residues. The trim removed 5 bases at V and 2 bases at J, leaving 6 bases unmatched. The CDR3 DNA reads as TGTGCCAGCAGTTCACAGGGGTCGGGCAATCAGCCCCAGCATTTT. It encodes CASSSQGSGNQPQHF.